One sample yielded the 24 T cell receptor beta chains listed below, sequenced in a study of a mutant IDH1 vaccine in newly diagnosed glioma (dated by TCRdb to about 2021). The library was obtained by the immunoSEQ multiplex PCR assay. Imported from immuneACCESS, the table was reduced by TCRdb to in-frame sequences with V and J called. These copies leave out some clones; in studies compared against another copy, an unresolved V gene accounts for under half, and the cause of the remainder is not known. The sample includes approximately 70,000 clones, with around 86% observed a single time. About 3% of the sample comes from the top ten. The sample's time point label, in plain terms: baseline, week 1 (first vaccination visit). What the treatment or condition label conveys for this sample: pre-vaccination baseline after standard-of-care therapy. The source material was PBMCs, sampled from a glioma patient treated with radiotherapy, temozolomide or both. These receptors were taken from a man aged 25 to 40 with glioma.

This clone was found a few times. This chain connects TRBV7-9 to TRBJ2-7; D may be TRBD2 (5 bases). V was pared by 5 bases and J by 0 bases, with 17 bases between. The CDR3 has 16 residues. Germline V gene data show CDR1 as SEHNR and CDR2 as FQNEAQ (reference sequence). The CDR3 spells CASSPSQAGDSYEQYF. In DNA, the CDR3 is TGTGCCAGCAGCCCGAGCCAGGCCGGGGACTCCTACGAGCAGTACTTC. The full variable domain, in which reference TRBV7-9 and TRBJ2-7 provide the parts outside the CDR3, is DTGVSQNPRHKITKRGQNVTFRCDPISEHNRLYWYRQTLGQGPEFLTYFQNEAQLEKSRLLSDRFSAERPKGSFSTLEIQRTEQGDSAMYLCASSPSQAGDSYEQYFGPGTRLTVT.

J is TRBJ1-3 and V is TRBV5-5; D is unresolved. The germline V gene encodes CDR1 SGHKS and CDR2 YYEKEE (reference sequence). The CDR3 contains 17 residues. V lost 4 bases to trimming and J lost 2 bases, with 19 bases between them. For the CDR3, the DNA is TGTGCCAGCAGCGTAGGCCTTGGAGGGTTAACTGGAAACACCATATATTTT. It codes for CASSVGLGGLTGNTIYF.

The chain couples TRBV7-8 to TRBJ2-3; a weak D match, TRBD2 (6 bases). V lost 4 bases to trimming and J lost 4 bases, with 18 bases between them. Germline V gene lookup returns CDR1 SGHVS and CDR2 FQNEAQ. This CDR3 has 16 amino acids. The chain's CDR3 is CASSSRAGSVPDTQYF. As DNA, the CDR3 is TGTGCCAGCAGCTCAAGAGCGGGTTCGGTCCCAGATACGCAGTATTTT.

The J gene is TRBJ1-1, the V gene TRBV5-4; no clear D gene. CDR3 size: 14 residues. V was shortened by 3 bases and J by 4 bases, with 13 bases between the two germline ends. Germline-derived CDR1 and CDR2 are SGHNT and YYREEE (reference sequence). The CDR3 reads CASSSLPGSTEAFF. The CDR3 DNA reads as TGTGCCAGCAGCTCACTTCCAGGATCCACTGAAGCTTTCTTT. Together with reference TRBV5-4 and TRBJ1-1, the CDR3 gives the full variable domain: ETGVTQSPTHLIKTRGQQVTLRCSSQSGHNTVSWYQQALGQGPQFIFQYYREEENGRGNFPPRFSGLQFPNYSSELNVNALELDDSALYLCASSSLPGSTEAFFGQGTRLTVV.

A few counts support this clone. This CDR3 is CASSQARPGHYGYTF. The CDR3 DNA follows: TGCGCCAGCAGCCAGGCCAGACCGGGACACTATGGCTACACCTTC. The chain is built from TRBV4-1 and TRBJ1-2; TRBD1 might be the D (5 bases). V dropped 3 bases and J dropped 3 bases, with 14 bases sitting between them. CDR1 and CDR2 (germline): MGHRA, YSYEKL. The CDR3 contains 15 residues.

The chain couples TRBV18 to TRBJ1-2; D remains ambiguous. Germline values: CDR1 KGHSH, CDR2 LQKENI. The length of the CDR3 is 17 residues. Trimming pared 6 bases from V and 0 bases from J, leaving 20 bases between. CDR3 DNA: TGTGCCAGCTCGCGCATACCACCGACACAGACTAACTATGGCTACACCTTC. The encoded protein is CASSRIPPTQTNYGYTF. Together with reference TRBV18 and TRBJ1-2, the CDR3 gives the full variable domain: NAGVMQNPRHLVRRRGQEARLRCSPMKGHSHVYWYRQLPEEGLKFMVYLQKENIIDESGMPKERFSAEFPKEGPSILRIQQVVRGDSAAYFCASSRIPPTQTNYGYTFGSGTRLTVV.

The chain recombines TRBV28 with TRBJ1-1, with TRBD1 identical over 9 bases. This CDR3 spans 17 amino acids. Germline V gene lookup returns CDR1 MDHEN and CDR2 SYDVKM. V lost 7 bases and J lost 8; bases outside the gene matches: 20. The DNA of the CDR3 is TGTGCCAGCAATCCCCTACCACCGACAGGGGGTATGACGGAAGCTTTCTTT. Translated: CASNPLPPTGGMTEAFF.

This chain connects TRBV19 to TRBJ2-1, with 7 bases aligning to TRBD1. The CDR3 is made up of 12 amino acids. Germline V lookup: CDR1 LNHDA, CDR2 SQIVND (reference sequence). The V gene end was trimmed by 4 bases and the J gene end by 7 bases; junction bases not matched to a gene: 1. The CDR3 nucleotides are TGTGCCAGTAGTAGCAGGGGGAATGAGCAGTTCTTC. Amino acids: CASSSRGNEQFF.

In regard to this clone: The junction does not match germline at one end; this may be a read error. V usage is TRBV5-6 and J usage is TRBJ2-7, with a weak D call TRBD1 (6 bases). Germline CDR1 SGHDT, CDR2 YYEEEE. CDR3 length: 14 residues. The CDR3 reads CASSVGTNSYERYF. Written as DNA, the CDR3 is TGTGCCAGCAGCGTCGGGACAAACTCCTACGAGCGGTACTTC.

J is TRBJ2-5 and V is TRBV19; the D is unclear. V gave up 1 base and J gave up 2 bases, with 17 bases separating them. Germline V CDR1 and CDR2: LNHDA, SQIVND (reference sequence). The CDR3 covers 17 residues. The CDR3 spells CASSIGALMALQETQYF. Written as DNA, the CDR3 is TGTGCCAGTAGTATAGGTGCCCTTATGGCGCTTCAAGAGACCCAGTACTTC.

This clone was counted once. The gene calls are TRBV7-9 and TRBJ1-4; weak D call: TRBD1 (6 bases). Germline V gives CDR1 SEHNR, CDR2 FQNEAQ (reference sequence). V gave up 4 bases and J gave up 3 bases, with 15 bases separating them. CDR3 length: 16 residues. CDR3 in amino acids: CASSSTGQTPNEKLFF. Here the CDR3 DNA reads TGTGCCAGCAGCTCAACCGGACAGACACCTAATGAAAAACTGTTTTTT.

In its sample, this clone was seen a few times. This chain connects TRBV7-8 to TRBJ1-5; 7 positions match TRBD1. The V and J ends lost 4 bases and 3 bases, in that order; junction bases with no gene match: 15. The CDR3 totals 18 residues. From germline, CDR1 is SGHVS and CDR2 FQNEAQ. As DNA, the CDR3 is TGTGCCAGCAGCTCAAAAAAGGGACAGCTGGCGGCCAATCAGCCCCAGCATTTT. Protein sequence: CASSSKKGQLAANQPQHF.

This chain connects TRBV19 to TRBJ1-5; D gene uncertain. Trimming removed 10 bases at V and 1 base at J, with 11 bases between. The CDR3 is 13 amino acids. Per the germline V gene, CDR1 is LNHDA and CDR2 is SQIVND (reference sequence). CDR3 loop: CATSGMSNQPQHF. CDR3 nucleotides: TGTGCCACCTCGGGGATGAGCAATCAGCCCCAGCATTTT.

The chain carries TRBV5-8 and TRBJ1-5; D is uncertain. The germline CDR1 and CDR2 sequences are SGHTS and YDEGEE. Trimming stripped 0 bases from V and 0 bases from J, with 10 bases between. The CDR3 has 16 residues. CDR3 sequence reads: CASSLAAEYSNQPQHF. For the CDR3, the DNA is TGTGCCAGCAGCTTGGCGGCGGAGTATAGCAATCAGCCCCAGCATTTT.

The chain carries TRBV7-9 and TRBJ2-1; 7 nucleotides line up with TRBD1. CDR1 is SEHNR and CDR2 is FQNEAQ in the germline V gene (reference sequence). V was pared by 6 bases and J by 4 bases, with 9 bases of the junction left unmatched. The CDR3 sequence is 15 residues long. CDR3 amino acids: CASSAPGQLYNEQFF. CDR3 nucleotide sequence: TGTGCCAGCAGTGCTCCGGGACAGTTGTACAATGAGCAGTTCTTC.

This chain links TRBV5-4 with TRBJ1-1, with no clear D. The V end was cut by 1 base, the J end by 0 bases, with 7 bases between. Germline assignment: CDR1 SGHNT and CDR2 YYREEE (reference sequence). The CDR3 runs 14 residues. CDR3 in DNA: TGTGCCAGCAGCTTGTTCAGTTTGAACACTGAAGCTTTCTTT. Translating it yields CASSLFSLNTEAFF.

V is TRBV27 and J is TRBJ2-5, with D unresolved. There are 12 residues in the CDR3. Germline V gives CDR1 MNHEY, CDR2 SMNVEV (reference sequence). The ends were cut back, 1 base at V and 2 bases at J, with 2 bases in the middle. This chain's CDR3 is CASSLYQETQYF. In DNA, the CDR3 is TGTGCCAGCAGTTTATATCAAGAGACCCAGTACTTC.

CDR3 bases: TGCGCCAGCAGCTTGGGGTCCATCTCCTACAATGAGCAGTTCTTC. As protein: CASSLGSISYNEQFF. This rearrangement joins TRBV5-1 to TRBJ2-1, with D unresolved. Germline V lookup: CDR1 SGHRS, CDR2 YFSETQ. Trimming removed 0 bases at V and 0 bases at J, with 7 bases between. This CDR3 comprises 15 residues.

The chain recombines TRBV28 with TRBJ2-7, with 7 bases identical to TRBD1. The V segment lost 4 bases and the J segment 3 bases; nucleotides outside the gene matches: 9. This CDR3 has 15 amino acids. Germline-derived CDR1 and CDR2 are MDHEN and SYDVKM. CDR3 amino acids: CASSSSGTARYEQYF. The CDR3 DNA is TGTGCCAGCAGTTCTTCCGGGACAGCCCGCTACGAGCAGTACTTC.

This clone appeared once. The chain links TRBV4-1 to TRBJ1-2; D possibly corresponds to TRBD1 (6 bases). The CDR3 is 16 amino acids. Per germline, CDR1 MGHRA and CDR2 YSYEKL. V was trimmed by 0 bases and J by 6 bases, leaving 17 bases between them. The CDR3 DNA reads TGCGCCAGCAGCCAAGACCCCAGGGGAGTGGTGGATGGCTACACCTTC. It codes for CASSQDPRGVVDGYTF.

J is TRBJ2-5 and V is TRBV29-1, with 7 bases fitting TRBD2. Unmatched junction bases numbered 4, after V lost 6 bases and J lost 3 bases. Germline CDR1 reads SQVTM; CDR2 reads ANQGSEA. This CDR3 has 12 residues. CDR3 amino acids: CSVRLAEETQYF. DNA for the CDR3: TGCAGCGTGAGACTAGCCGAAGAGACCCAGTACTTC.

In DNA, the CDR3 is TGTGCCAGCAGCGAGGGGCCGACCTTAGGCGGGTCTGAAGCTTTCTTT. The encoded protein is CASSEGPTLGGSEAFF. The chain is built from TRBV9 and TRBJ1-1; a possible D gene is TRBD1 (5 bases). CDR3 length equals 16 residues. From germline, CDR1 is SGDLS and CDR2 YYNGEE. V dropped 3 bases and J dropped 6 bases, with 21 bases sitting between them.

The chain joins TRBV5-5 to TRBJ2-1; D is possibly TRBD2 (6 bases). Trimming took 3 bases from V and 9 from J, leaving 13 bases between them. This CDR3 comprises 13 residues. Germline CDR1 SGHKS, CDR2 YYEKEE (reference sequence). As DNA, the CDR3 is TGTGCCAGCAGCTACCAAGCGGGTACTGAGCAGTTCTTC. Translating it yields CASSYQAGTEQFF.

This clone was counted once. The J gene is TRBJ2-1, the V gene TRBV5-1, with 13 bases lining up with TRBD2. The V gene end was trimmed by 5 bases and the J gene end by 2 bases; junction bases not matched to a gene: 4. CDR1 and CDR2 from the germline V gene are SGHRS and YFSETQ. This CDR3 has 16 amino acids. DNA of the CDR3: TGCGCCAGCAGGGATGGACTAGCGGGGGCCTACAATGAGCAGTTCTTC. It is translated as CASRDGLAGAYNEQFF.